These 13 T cell receptor beta chains came from one sample sequenced in a study of blood T cell repertoires in COVID-19. Measured with immunoSEQ multiplex PCR; TCRdb has only the in-frame clones, and not every one. In the table there are 65,000 or so clones, just under 85% of which are singletons. Sequencing input: peripheral blood. The receptors here all came from a man aged 55 to 69 with acute or convalescent COVID-19.

The V call is TRBV5-4, the J call TRBJ2-3; D perhaps matches TRBD2 (5 bases). This CDR3 spans 16 amino acids. V lost 5 bases and J lost 0, with 16 bases in between. Germline V CDR1 and CDR2: SGHNT, YYREEE (reference sequence). In DNA, the CDR3 is TGTGCCAGCAGATCGGCATCCCGGACTAGCACAGATACGCAGTATTTT. Its translation: CASRSASRTSTDTQYF.

The chain recombines TRBV7-6 with TRBJ2-7; D is undetermined. Germline CDR1 and CDR2: SGHVS and FNYEAQ. This CDR3 region has 14 residues. Trimming took off 4 bases at V and 5 bases at J, with 15 bases between the two ends. As DNA, the CDR3 is TGTGCCAGCAGCTCGAGACCGGATAGCCACGAGCAGTACTTC. Protein product: CASSSRPDSHEQYF.

The chain recombines TRBV2 with TRBJ2-5; TRBD2 matches at 10 bases. There are 14 residues in the CDR3. J was trimmed by 4 bases and V by 7 bases; bases with no gene match: 6. CDR1 is SNHLY, CDR2 FYNNEI, per germline. This CDR3 is CASMERGGRETQYF. DNA for the CDR3: TGTGCCAGCATGGAGCGGGGGGGCCGAGAGACCCAGTACTTC.

The J gene is TRBJ2-1, the V gene TRBV12-3 or TRBV12-4; D uncertain. V lost 5 bases to trimming and J lost 7 bases, with 6 bases between them. CDR3 length: 11 residues. CDR3 region: CASSDSNEQFF. The DNA for the CDR3 is TGTGCCAGCAGTGACTCGAATGAGCAGTTCTTC.

The chain combines TRBV7-3 with TRBJ2-1; 10 bases are shared with TRBD1. There are 20 residues in the CDR3. Germline V gene data show CDR1 as SGHTA and CDR2 as FQGTGA. V shed 1 base, J shed 2 bases, and the junction held 14 bases outside the gene matches. CDR3 protein: CASSLSGNRWGTGAYNEQFF. The CDR3 nucleotides read TGTGCCAGCAGCTTAAGCGGTAATAGGTGGGGGACAGGGGCCTACAATGAGCAGTTCTTC.

This sequence joins TRBV10-3 and TRBJ1-3; a weak D match, TRBD1 (5 bases). This CDR3 contains 12 residues. The ends were cut back, 8 bases at V and 1 base at J, with 6 bases in the middle. Germline loops: CDR1 ENHRY, CDR2 SYGVKD. CDR3 nucleotide sequence: TGTGCCATCCAGGGATCTGGAAACACCATATATTTT. This encodes CAIQGSGNTIYF.

The gene calls are TRBV4-1 and TRBJ2-7; tentative D call: TRBD1 (5 bases). V shed 0 bases and J shed 3 bases, with 15 bases lying between them. Germline V gene sequence: CDR1 MGHRA, CDR2 YSYEKL. The CDR3 length is 16 residues. CDR3 nucleotide sequence: TGCGCCAGCAGCCAAGATCTGGGGCCCAATAACTACGAGCAGTACTTC. Protein product: CASSQDLGPNNYEQYF.

The chain has TRBV7-2 and TRBJ1-2, with a possible D match to TRBD1 (6 bases). Between the trimmed V and J ends, which lost 5 bases and 8 bases, there was a span of 18 bases. In germline, CDR1 is SGHTA, CDR2 FQGNSA. This CDR3 comprises 14 residues. This CDR3 is CASSLGTSRGGYTF. The CDR3 DNA follows: TGTGCCAGCAGCCTCGGGACATCAAGAGGGGGCTACACCTTC.

This chain connects TRBV2 to TRBJ1-2, with TRBD1 matching over 8 bases. The germline gives CDR1 SNHLY, CDR2 FYNNEI. Unmatched junction bases numbered 7, after V lost 2 bases and J lost 5 bases. CDR3 size: 15 residues. The CDR3 spells CASSESQGALYGYTF. CDR3 coding DNA: TGTGCCAGCAGTGAATCCCAGGGGGCTCTGTATGGCTACACCTTC.

The V call is TRBV19, the J call TRBJ1-5; tentative D call: TRBD1 (6 bases). CDR3 length: 14 residues. Germline assignment: CDR1 LNHDA and CDR2 SQIVND (reference sequence). Trimming shortened V by 9 bases and J by 6 bases, and 18 bases separated the two germline ends. The CDR3: CASDITGLGQPQHF. CDR3 coding DNA: TGTGCCAGCGATATCACAGGGCTCGGTCAGCCCCAGCATTTT.

This sequence joins TRBV11-2 and TRBJ1-6; TRBD1 agrees at 8 bases. The germline CDR1 and CDR2 sequences are SGHAT and FQNNGV. V shed 5 bases and J 10 bases; nucleotides not matched to a gene: 7. The CDR3 is 14 amino acids. The CDR3 region is CASSAGQGHSPLHF. DNA for the CDR3: TGTGCCAGCAGCGCCGGACAGGGTCACTCACCCCTCCACTTT. Filled out from reference TRBV11-2 and TRBJ1-6, the complete variable domain reads EAGVAQSPRYKIIEKRQSVAFWCNPISGHATLYWYQQILGQGPKLLIQFQNNGVVDDSQLPKDRFSAERLKGVDSTLKIQPAKLEDSAVYLCASSAGQGHSPLHFGNGTRLTVT.

This clone has a single count. The chain recombines TRBV29-1 with TRBJ2-5, with D tentatively TRBD2 (5 bases). Germline V gene sequence: CDR1 SQVTM, CDR2 ANQGSEA. This CDR3 region has 12 residues. V lost 4 bases to trimming and J lost 1 base, with 7 bases between them. The CDR3 sequence is CSVVRAQETQYF. DNA of the CDR3: TGCAGCGTTGTGAGGGCCCAAGAGACCCAGTACTTC.

This clone has only a few counts. This rearrangement joins TRBV5-1 to TRBJ2-7, with D uncertain. Trimming removed 0 bases at V and 0 bases at J, with 10 bases between. CDR1 is SGHRS and CDR2 is YFSETQ in the germline V gene. CDR3 length: 15 amino acids. The DNA of the CDR3 is TGCGCCAGCAGCTTGGGGGCAGGTAGCTCCTACGAGCAGTACTTC. Amino acid sequence: CASSLGAGSSYEQYF.